This TCR beta chain is from a study of blood T cell repertoires in COVID-19. Study summary: The United States, Italy and Spain supplied acute and convalescent COVID-19 samples.

Between the trimmed V and J ends, which lost 4 bases and 3 bases, there was a span of 8 bases. Per germline, CDR1 LGHDT and CDR2 YNNKEL (reference sequence). The CDR3 spans 13 residues. Libraries were prepared by immunoSEQ multiplex PCR; TCRdb keeps only in-frame clonotypes and omits some of them. The table has 200,000 to 250,000 clones, about 78% seen once. The chain employs TRBV3-1 (or the pseudogene TRBV3-2) and TRBJ2-3; D is perhaps TRBD2 (6 bases). This clonotype was obtained from a woman between 65 and 79 years old with acute or convalescent COVID-19. The sequenced material came from peripheral blood. The CDR3 loop reads CASSRLGTDTQYF. CDR3 DNA: TGTGCCAGCAGCCGACTAGGGACAGATACGCAGTATTTT.